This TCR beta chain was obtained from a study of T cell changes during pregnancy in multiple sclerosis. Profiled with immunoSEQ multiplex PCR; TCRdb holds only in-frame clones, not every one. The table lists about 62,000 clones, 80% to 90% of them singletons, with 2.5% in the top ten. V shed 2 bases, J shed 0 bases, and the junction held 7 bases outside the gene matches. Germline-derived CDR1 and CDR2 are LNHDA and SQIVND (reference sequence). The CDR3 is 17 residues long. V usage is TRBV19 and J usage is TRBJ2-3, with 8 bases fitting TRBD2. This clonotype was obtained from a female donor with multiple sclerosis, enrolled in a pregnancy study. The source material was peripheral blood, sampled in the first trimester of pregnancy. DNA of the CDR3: TGTGCCAGTAGTATACAAGCGGGAGCCTCTAGCACAGATACGCAGTATTTT. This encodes CASSIQAGASSTDTQYF.